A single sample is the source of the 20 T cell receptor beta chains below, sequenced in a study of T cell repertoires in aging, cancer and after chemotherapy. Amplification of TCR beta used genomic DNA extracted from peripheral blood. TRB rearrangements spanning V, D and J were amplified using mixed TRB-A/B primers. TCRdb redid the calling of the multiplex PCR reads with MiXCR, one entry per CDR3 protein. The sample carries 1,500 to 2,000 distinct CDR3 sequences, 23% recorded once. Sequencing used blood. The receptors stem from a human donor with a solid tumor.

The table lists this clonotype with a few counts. CDR3 region: CSARMGGSLLGEQYF. The DNA for the CDR3 is TGCAGTGCTAGGATGGGGGGGTCCCTCCTGGGCGAGCAGTACTTC. This chain connects TRBV20-1 to TRBJ2-7, with 7 bases fitting TRBD2. The V segment lost 3 bases and the J segment 6 bases; nucleotides outside the gene matches: 14. The germline V gene has CDR1 DFQATT and CDR2 SNEGSKA (reference sequence). The CDR3 loop spans 15 amino acids.

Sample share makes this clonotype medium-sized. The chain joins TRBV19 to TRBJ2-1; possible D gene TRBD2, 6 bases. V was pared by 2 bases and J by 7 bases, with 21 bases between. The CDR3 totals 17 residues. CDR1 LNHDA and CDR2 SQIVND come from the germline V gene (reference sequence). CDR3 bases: TGTGCCAGTAGTATACGCCCGGGAGAAGCGCAGTGGAATGAGCAGTTCTTC. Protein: CASSIRPGEAQWNEQFF.

The CDR3 DNA sequence: TGTGCCAGCAGTCCCTCTCCCGGGGCCAACGTCCTGACTTTC. Its protein is CASSPSPGANVLTF. The genes are TRBV6-1 and TRBJ2-6, with D hard to call. CDR3 length equals 14 residues. Germline V gene lookup returns CDR1 MNHNS and CDR2 SASEGT. With 5 bases removed from V and 4 bases from J, the gap between germline ends came to 9 bases.

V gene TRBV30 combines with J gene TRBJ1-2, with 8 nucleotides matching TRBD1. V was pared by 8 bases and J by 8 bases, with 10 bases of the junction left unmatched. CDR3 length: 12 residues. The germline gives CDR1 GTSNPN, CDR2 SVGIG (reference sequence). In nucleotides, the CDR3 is TGTGCCCAGACGACAGGGGATCGCGGCTACACCTTC. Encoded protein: CAQTTGDRGYTF.

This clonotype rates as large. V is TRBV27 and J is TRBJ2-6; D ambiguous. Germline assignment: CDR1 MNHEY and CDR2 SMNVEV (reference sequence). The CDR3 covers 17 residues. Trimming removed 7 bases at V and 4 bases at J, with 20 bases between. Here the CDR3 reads CASTLTLLSSGANVLTF. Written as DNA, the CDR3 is TGTGCCAGCACCCTGACCCTATTGAGCTCAGGGGCCAACGTCCTGACTTTC.

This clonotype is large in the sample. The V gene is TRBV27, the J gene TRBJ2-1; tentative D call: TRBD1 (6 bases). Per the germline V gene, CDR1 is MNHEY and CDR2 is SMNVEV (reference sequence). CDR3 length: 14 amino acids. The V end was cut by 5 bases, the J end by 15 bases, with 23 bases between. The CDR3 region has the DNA TGTGCCAGCAGTCGCGACCCCCGACAGGAGACGAGGTTCTTC. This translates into CASSRDPRQETRFF.

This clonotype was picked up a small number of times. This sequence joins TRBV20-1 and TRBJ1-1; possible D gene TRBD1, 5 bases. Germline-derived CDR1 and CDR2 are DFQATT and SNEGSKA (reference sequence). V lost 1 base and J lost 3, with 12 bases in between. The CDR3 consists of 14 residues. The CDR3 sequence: CSARAYRGDTEAFF. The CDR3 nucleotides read TGCAGTGCTAGAGCGTACCGGGGGGACACTGAAGCTTTCTTT.

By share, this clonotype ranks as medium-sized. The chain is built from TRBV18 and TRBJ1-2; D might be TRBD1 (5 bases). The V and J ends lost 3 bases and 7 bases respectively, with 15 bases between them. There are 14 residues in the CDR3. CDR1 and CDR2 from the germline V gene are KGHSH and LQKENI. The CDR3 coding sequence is TGTGCCAGCTCACCGACCAGGGAGGGAAGTGGCTACACCTTC. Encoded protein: CASSPTREGSGYTF.

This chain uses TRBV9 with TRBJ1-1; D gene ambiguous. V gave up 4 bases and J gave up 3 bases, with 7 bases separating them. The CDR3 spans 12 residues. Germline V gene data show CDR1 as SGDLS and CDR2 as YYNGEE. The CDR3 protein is CASSSLYTEAFF. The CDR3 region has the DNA TGTGCCAGCAGCTCCCTATACACTGAAGCTTTCTTT.

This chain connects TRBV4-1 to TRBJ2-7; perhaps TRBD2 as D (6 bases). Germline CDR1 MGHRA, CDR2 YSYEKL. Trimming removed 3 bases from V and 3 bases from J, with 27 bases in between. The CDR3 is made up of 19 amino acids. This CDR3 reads CASSHTEVALVERVYEQYF. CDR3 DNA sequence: TGCGCCAGCAGCCACACAGAGGTGGCGCTAGTAGAGCGGGTCTACGAGCAGTACTTC.

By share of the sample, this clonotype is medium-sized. The CDR3 region has the DNA TGTGCCAGCAGTGTACGCCGGGACCGGGGCTACGAGCAGTACTTC. It specifies CASSVRRDRGYEQYF. V is TRBV12-3 or TRBV12-4 and J is TRBJ2-7; the D call may be TRBD1 or TRBD2 (5 bases each). The length of the CDR3 is 15 residues. V dropped 5 bases and J dropped 3 bases, with 17 bases sitting between them.

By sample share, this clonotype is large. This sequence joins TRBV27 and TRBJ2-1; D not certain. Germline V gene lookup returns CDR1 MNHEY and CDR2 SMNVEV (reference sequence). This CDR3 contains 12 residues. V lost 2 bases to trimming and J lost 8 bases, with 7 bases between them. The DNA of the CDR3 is TGTGCCAGCAGTTTAATCGGTGATGAGCAGTTCTTC. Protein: CASSLIGDEQFF.

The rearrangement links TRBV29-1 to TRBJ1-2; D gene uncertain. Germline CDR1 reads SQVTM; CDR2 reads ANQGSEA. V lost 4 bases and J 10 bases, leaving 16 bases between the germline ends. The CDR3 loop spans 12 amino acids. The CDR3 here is CSVASGGGDYTF. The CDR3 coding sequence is TGCAGCGTTGCGTCTGGAGGTGGGGACTACACCTTC.

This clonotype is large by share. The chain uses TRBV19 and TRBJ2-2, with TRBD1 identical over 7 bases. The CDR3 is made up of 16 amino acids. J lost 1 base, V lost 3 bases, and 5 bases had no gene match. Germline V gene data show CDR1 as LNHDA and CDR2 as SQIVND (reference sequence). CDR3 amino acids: CASSIDRTGNTGELFF. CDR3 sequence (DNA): TGTGCCAGTAGTATTGACAGGACAGGGAACACCGGGGAGCTGTTTTTT.

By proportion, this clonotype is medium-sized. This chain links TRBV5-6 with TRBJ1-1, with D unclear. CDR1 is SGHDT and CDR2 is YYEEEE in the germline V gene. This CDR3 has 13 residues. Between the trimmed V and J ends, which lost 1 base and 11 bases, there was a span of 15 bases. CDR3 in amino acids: CASSLSREMEAFF. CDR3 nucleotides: TGTGCCAGCAGCTTGTCAAGGGAAATGGAGGCTTTCTTT.

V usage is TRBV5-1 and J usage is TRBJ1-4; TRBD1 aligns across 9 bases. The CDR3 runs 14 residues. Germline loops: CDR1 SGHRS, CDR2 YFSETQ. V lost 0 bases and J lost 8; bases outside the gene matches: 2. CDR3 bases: TGCGCCAGCAGCTTGGCCGGACAGGGGGAAAAACTGTTTTTT. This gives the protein CASSLAGQGEKLFF.

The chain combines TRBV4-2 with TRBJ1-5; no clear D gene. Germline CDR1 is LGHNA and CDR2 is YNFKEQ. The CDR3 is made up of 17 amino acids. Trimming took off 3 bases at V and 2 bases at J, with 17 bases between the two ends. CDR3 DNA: TGTGCCAGCAGCCAGTCTTCGGGCTACTCGGGCAATCAGCCCCAGCATTTT. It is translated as CASSQSSGYSGNQPQHF.

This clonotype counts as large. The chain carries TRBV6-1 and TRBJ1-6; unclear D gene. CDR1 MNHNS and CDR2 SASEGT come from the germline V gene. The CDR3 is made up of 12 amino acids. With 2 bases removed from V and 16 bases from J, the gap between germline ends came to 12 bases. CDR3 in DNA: TGTGCCAGCAGTGAAAAGGAAATGGATCTCCACTTT. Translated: CASSEKEMDLHF.

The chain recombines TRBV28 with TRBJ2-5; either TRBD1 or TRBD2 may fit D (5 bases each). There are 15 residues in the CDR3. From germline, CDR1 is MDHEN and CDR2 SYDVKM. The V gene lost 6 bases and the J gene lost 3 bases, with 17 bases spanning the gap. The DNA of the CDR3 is TGTGCCAGCAGACCCGGGACGGAGAAAAAAGAGACCCAGTACTTC. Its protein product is CASRPGTEKKETQYF.

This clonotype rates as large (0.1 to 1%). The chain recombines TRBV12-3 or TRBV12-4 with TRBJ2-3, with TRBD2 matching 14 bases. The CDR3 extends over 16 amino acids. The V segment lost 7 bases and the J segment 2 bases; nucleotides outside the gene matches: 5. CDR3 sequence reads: CASNRLAGGNTDTQYF. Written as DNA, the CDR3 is TGTGCCAGCAACAGACTAGCGGGGGGGAACACAGATACGCAGTATTTT.